The 15 T cell receptor beta chains in this list originate from one sample, sequenced in a study of blood T cells in healthy people across ages. Alongside a J-beta primer mix, a sample-barcoded 5' primer served in a second PCR lasting about 7 to 12 cycles. TCRdb re-analysed the 5' RACE reads in MiXCR, keeping a single row per CDR3 protein. Of about 1 million distinct CDR3 sequences listed, 35% to 50% are singletons. Input material: blood. These receptors came from an older woman in good health.

The chain has TRBV6-5 and TRBJ2-7; D might be TRBD2 (5 bases). Germline V lookup: CDR1 MNHEY, CDR2 SVGAGI. CDR3 size: 13 residues. V was trimmed by 7 bases and J by 4 bases, leaving 14 bases between them. The CDR3 spells CASIKEVRYEQYF. The CDR3, as DNA: TGTGCCAGCATAAAGGAGGTTCGATACGAGCAGTACTTC.

This clonotype turned up a few times. This rearrangement joins TRBV6-5 to TRBJ2-1; 7 bases line up with TRBD2. Germline lookup yields CDR1 MNHEY and CDR2 SVGAGI. CDR3 length: 15 amino acids. With 2 bases clipped from V and 7 bases from J, the junction kept 8 bases outside the gene matches. DNA for the CDR3: TGTGCCAGCAGTTACGCGGGAGTAGGAATGAATGAGCAGTTCTTC. This encodes CASSYAGVGMNEQFF.

This clonotype turned up a few times. V is TRBV7-9 and J is TRBJ2-7, with unresolved D. This CDR3 spans 12 amino acids. The germline gives CDR1 SEHNR, CDR2 FQNEAQ (reference sequence). Between the trimmed V and J ends, which lost 5 bases and 5 bases, there was a span of 10 bases. The CDR3 is CASSLHENEQYF. The CDR3 region has the DNA TGTGCCAGCAGCCTTCATGAAAACGAGCAGTACTTC. Supplemented by reference TRBV7-9 and TRBJ2-7, the full variable domain reads DTGVSQNPRHKITKRGQNVTFRCDPISEHNRLYWYRQTLGQGPEFLTYFQNEAQLEKSRLLSDRFSAERPKGSFSTLEIQRTEQGDSAMYLCASSLHENEQYFGPGTRLTVT.

There are a few counts of this clonotype. This chain connects TRBV12-3 or TRBV12-4 to TRBJ2-3; a possible D gene is TRBD2 (5 bases). V lost 3 bases to trimming and J lost 5 bases, with 9 bases between them. The CDR3 is 13 amino acids. The CDR3 spells CASSFSVGDTQYF. The CDR3 bases are TGTGCCAGCAGTTTTAGCGTAGGAGATACGCAGTATTTT.

This CDR3 reads CASSYSFARPANEKLFF. In DNA form, the CDR3 reads TGTGCCAGCAGTTACTCTTTTGCCCGCCCGGCTAATGAAAAACTGTTTTTT. The chain couples TRBV6-5 to TRBJ1-4; no firm D call. Germline V gene sequence: CDR1 MNHEY, CDR2 SVGAGI. Trimming shortened V by 0 bases and J by 3 bases, and 14 bases separated the two germline ends. CDR3 length: 17 residues.

The chain employs TRBV12-3 or TRBV12-4 and TRBJ2-5, with D perhaps TRBD2 (6 bases). V shed 5 bases and J shed 5 bases, with 18 bases lying between them. This CDR3 comprises 15 residues. The CDR3: CASSQMRGLGETQYF. CDR3 coding DNA: TGTGCCAGCAGTCAAATGCGGGGACTCGGGGAGACCCAGTACTTC.

V usage is TRBV30 and J usage is TRBJ2-5; 8 nucleotides align to TRBD1. Germline assignment: CDR1 GTSNPN and CDR2 SVGIG (reference sequence). The CDR3 spans 15 residues. V lost 2 bases and J lost 11; bases outside the gene matches: 16. CDR3 residues: CAWSLGAGGAWEQYF. The CDR3 DNA reads TGTGCCTGGAGTCTGGGTGCAGGGGGCGCGTGGGAGCAGTACTTC.

This clonotype was seen a few times. The V call is TRBV20-1, the J call TRBJ2-1; the match to TRBD2 covers 7 bases. V gave up 3 bases and J gave up 4 bases; unmatched junction bases: 3. Per germline, CDR1 DFQATT and CDR2 SNEGSKA (reference sequence). This CDR3 contains 13 residues. In nucleotides, the CDR3 is TGCAGTGCTAGTCCTAGCGGATACAATGAGCAGTTCTTC. Translated: CSASPSGYNEQFF.

This clonotype showed up just a few times. The chain couples TRBV27 to TRBJ2-3; D unclear. This CDR3 has 8 amino acids. Germline V CDR1 and CDR2: MNHEY, SMNVEV (reference sequence). CDR3 in DNA: TGTGTCCTAGATACGCAGTATTTT. This translates into CVLDTQYF.

This clonotype showed up just a few times. The V call is TRBV18, the J call TRBJ2-3; D remains unclear. This CDR3 is built from 17 residues. CDR1 and CDR2 (germline): KGHSH, LQKENI. V lost 6 bases, J lost 0 bases, and 19 bases lay in between. CDR3 amino acids: CASSPQGPRISTDTQYF. Here the CDR3 DNA reads TGTGCCAGCTCTCCTCAAGGGCCGCGGATAAGCACAGATACGCAGTATTTT.

The V gene is TRBV27, the J gene TRBJ1-6; D perhaps matches TRBD1 (6 bases). The CDR3 is 15 amino acids. CDR1 and CDR2 (germline): MNHEY, SMNVEV (reference sequence). V was trimmed by 2 bases and J by 9 bases, leaving 14 bases between them. The CDR3 DNA reads as TGTGCCAGCAGTTTAATGCAGGGGATCGGTTCACCCCTCCACTTT. As protein: CASSLMQGIGSPLHF.

This clonotype was seen more than once but under ten times. The chain joins TRBV6-2 or TRBV6-3 to TRBJ2-7; D may be TRBD2 (6 bases). V was clipped by 6 bases and J by 0 bases, with 18 bases between them. CDR1 and CDR2 from the germline V gene are MNHEY and SVGEGT. The CDR3 length is 16 residues. The DNA of the CDR3 is TGTGCCAGCAGACCCTGGGGTAGCGGAAGCTCCTACGAGCAGTACTTC. Amino acids: CASRPWGSGSSYEQYF.

In its sample, this clonotype was seen a few times. The chain recombines TRBV27 with TRBJ1-6; D may be TRBD1 (6 bases). Germline V gene lookup returns CDR1 MNHEY and CDR2 SMNVEV (reference sequence). CDR3 length: 16 amino acids. V lost 5 bases to trimming and J lost 3 bases, with 14 bases between them. The CDR3 nucleotides are TGTGCCAGCAGTAAGGGACACACCGTCTATAATTCACCCCTCCACTTT. Its protein is CASSKGHTVYNSPLHF.

Worth noting for this clonotype: Germline is not matched at one junction end, which may reflect a read error. The rearrangement links TRBV10-3 to TRBJ2-3; D gene uncertain. From germline, CDR1 is ENHRY and CDR2 SYGVKD. The CDR3 covers 17 residues. CDR3 sequence (DNA): TGTGCCATCAGTGATTTCGGGCTTCGCGCCGGAACAGATTCGCAGTATTTT. Protein sequence: CAISDFGLRAGTDSQYF.

This clonotype was picked up many times. J is TRBJ2-5 and V is TRBV29-1, with 8 bases matching TRBD1. Germline values: CDR1 SQVTM, CDR2 ANQGSEA. CDR3 size: 15 residues. V shed 6 bases, J shed 5 bases, and the junction held 14 bases outside the gene matches. CDR3 in DNA: TGCAGCGTAGAGGACGGGACAGGACAAGGGGAGACCCAGTACTTC. This codes for CSVEDGTGQGETQYF.